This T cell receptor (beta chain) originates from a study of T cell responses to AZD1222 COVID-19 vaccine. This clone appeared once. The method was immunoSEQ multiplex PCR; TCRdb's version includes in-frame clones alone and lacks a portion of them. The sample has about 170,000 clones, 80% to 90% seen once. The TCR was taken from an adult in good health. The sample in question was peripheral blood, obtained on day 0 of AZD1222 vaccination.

CDR3 sequence reads: CASSPRTSGGLTTSTDTQYF. CDR3 coding DNA: TGTGCCAGCAGTCCCCGGACTAGCGGGGGCCTTACAACTAGCACAGATACGCAGTATTTT. V is TRBV27 and J is TRBJ2-3, with 13 bases that match TRBD2. J lost 0 bases, V lost 5 bases, and 14 bases had no gene match. Germline CDR1 and CDR2: MNHEY and SMNVEV (reference sequence). The CDR3 totals 20 residues.